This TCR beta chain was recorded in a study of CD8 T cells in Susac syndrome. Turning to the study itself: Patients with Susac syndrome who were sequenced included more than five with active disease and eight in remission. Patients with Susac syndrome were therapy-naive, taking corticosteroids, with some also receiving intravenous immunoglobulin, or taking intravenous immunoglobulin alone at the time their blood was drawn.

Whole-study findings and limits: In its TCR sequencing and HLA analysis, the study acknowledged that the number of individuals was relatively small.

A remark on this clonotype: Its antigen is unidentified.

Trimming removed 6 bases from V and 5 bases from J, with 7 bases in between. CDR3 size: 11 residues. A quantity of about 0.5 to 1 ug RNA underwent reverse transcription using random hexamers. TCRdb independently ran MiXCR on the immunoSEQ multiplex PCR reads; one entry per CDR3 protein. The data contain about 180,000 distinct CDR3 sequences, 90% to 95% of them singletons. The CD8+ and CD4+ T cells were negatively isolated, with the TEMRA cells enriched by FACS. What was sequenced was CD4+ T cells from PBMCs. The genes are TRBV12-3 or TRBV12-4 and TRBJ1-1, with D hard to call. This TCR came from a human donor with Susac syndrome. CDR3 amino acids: CASRTITEAFF. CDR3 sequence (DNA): TGTGCCAGCAGGACCATTACTGAAGCTTTCTTT.